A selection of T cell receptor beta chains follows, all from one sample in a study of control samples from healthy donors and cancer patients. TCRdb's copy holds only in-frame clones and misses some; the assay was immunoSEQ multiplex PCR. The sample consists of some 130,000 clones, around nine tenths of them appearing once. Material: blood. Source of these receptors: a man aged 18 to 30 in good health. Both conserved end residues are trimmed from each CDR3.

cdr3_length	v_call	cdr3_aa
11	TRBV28	ASSTGSGNTIY
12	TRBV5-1	ASSLYPGSYGYT
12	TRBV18	ASSKDRGGYGYT
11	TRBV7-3	ASSSTGMNEQF
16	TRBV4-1	ASSHSPGQGSSGNTIY
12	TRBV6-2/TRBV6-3	ASSYGGKNTEAF
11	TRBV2	ASSDSPNNEQF
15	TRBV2	ASSGGGRDATNEKLF
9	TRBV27	ASSDTAGQY
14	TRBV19	ASSTHPDLGYYGYT
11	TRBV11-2	ASSLQGKTEAF
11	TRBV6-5	ASSSGPTDTQY
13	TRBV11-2	ASSLDQRAGSPLH
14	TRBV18	ASSPSSDSGANVLT
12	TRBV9	ASSVDGRNQPQH
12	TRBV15	ATSREEGAMEQY
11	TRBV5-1	ASWDGLNTEAF
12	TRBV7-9	ATPTDANTGELF
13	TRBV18	ASSREQGELYEQY
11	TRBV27	ASRGTGTTEAF
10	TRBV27	ASSFRTDTQY
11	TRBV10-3	AIRKGSHEKLF
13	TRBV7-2	ASSLAGQTVETQY
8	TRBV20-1	SAKQETQY
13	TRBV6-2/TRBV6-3	ASSYSANYNSPLH
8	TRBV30	AWSRGTQY
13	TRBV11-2	ASSLVAGYSNEQF
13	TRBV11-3	ASTPGGVNTGELF
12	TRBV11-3	ASSSNSQGIGYT
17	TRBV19	ASSAAGQGALRVTGELF
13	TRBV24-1	ATSESTPGRTEAF
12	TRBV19	ASSIGRGAGELF
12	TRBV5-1	ASSLGIQGYEQY
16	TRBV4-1	ASSQDPSGGGRGDTQY
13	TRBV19	ASKEVQGPHQPQH
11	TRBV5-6	ASSLANPNGYT
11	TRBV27	ASSPGVDNEQF
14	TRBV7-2	ASSGPLAGGFNTQY
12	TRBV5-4	ASSLGATNEKLF
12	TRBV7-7	ASSLEPMADTQY
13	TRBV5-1	ASSPLSSGANVLT
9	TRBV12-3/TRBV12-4	ASSEPGPQF
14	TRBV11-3	ASSLELAGGINEQF
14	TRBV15	ATSRVGLAVVETQY
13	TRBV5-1	ASSSPGQGDNEQF
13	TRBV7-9	ASSPDGRQNEKLF
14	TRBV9	ASSVDGEVSYNEQF
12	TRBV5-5	ASSLDRPTDTQY
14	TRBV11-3	ASSLGLAGGTDTQY
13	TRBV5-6	ASSPDPGGISEQF
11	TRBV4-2	ASSQAEQETQY
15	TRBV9	ASSARTGSGLTDTQY
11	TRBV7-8	ASSLGPREKLF
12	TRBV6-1	ASSEWDSSYEQY
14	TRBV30	AWQLAGVGFTDTQY